The next 19 T cell receptor beta chains were all read from a single sample in a study of OX40 agonist ivuxolimab in advanced cancers. Here immunoSEQ multiplex PCR was the method, and the copy in TCRdb shows in-frame clones only, minus some. The table has roughly 34,000 clones, over 65% seen once. Material: CD4+ or CD8+ T cells sorted from blood, obtained in a trial of the OX40 agonist ivuxolimab. The receptors were sampled from an adult with an advanced solid tumor such as melanoma, head and neck, liver or kidney cancer.

V gene TRBV6-5 combines with J gene TRBJ1-2; D is uncertain. This CDR3 is 12 amino acids long. The germline CDR1 and CDR2 sequences are MNHEY and SVGAGI. Trimming took 7 bases from V and 4 from J, leaving 10 bases between them. CDR3 DNA sequence: TGTGCCAGCACCCCCTTGGGCTATGGCTACACCTTC. Its protein is CASTPLGYGYTF.

This chain uses TRBV21-1 with TRBJ2-3; the table's D call, TRBD2, has no DNA check behind it. TRBV21-1 is a documented pseudogene. This CDR3 contains 16 residues. In DNA, the CDR3 is TGTGCCAGCAGCAAAGGTAACGGAGGCGATTCAGATACGCAGTATTTT. It translates to CASSKGNGGDSDTQYF.

The chain joins TRBV11-2 to TRBJ2-1; tentatively, D is TRBD1 (5 bases). The CDR3 consists of 13 residues. The V end lost 6 bases, the J end lost 5 bases, and 11 bases lay between the germline ends. CDR1 SGHAT and CDR2 FQNNGV come from the germline V gene. The CDR3 loop reads CASRPDSDNEQFF. Written as DNA, the CDR3 is TGTGCCAGCAGACCCGACAGCGACAATGAGCAGTTCTTC.

The chain is built from TRBV6-6 and TRBJ2-3, with D possibly TRBD2 on 6 matching bases. CDR3 length: 16 amino acids. The germline V gene has CDR1 MNHNY and CDR2 SVGAGI (reference sequence). Trimming took 8 bases from V and 1 from J, leaving 19 bases between them. The CDR3: CASSLLGGIGTDTQYF. CDR3 nucleotide sequence: TGTGCCAGCTCTCTTTTAGGCGGGATTGGCACAGATACGCAGTATTTT.

The rearrangement links TRBV28 to TRBJ2-1; 8 bases fit TRBD1. This CDR3 spans 17 amino acids. Trimming took 1 base from V and 4 from J; bases not matched to a gene: 9. CDR1 is MDHEN, CDR2 SYDVKM, per germline. The CDR3: CASSLLYRGTSYNEQFF. The CDR3 nucleotides read TGTGCCAGCAGTTTATTATACAGGGGGACGTCATACAATGAGCAGTTCTTC.

The chain has TRBV7-3 and TRBJ1-1; D not certain. This CDR3 has 13 residues. CDR1 SGHTA and CDR2 FQGTGA come from the germline V gene. V was trimmed by 5 bases and J by 4 bases, leaving 11 bases between them. CDR3 nucleotides: TGTGCCAGCAGCGTCGGAGCGGGCACTGAAGCTTTCTTT. Its protein product is CASSVGAGTEAFF.

The chain recombines TRBV28 with TRBJ1-5; possible D gene TRBD1, 5 bases. Germline V lookup: CDR1 MDHEN, CDR2 SYDVKM. The CDR3 consists of 15 residues. V lost 7 bases and J 4 bases, leaving 17 bases between the germline ends. CDR3 residues: CASNGALTYNQPQHF. As DNA, the CDR3 is TGTGCCAGCAACGGGGCCCTCACCTATAATCAGCCCCAGCATTTT.

V is TRBV27 and J is TRBJ2-1; TRBD2 matches 13 bases. Germline V gene sequence: CDR1 MNHEY, CDR2 SMNVEV (reference sequence). V lost 4 bases and J lost 0; bases outside the gene matches: 6. The CDR3 runs 18 residues. CDR3 in DNA: TGTGCCAGCAGTTACGGGACTAGCGGGGTCAGCTCCTACAATGAGCAGTTCTTC. Translating it yields CASSYGTSGVSSYNEQFF.

The genes are TRBV25-1 and TRBJ2-4; 7 bases are a match to TRBD2. CDR1 and CDR2 from the germline V gene are MGHDK and SYGVNS. With V trimmed by 0 bases and J by 15 bases, 5 bases remained unmatched. CDR3 length: 12 amino acids. The CDR3 DNA reads as TGTGCCAGCAGTGAATACGCGGGGAGGGTGTACTTC. Translation: CASSEYAGRVYF. The full variable domain, its missing parts supplied by reference TRBV25-1 and TRBJ2-4, is EADIYQTPRYLVIGTGKKITLECSQTMGHDKMYWYQQDPGMELHLIHYSYGVNSTEKGDLSSESTVSRIRTEHFPLTLESARPSHTSQYLCASSEYAGRVYFGAGTRLSVL.

The genes are TRBV5-6 and TRBJ1-2; 8 bases fit TRBD1. The CDR3 is 16 residues long. Trimming cost V 4 bases and J 3 bases; bases outside gene matches: 11. Germline V lookup: CDR1 SGHDT, CDR2 YYEEEE. This CDR3 is CASSEGTGGVHYGYTF. CDR3 in DNA: TGTGCCAGCAGCGAGGGGACAGGAGGGGTTCACTATGGCTACACCTTC.

The CDR3 DNA reads TGCAGCGTTCTAGCGGGAGGTGGAATAGGGCAGTATTTT. Its translation is CSVLAGGGIGQYF. The V gene is TRBV29-1, the J gene TRBJ2-3; 11 nucleotides align to TRBD2. The CDR3 has 13 residues. V was clipped by 5 bases and J by 11 bases; unmatched bases: 9. CDR1 and CDR2 (germline): SQVTM, ANQGSEA.

V gene TRBV5-1 combines with J gene TRBJ2-1; 9 nucleotides match TRBD1. The CDR3 is made up of 18 amino acids. V shed 4 bases and J 3 bases; nucleotides not matched to a gene: 14. The germline V gene encodes CDR1 SGHRS and CDR2 YFSETQ. CDR3 nucleotide sequence: TGCGCCAGCAGCCGAGGGACAGGGCCAAATTCATACTACAATGAGCAGTTCTTC. Translating gives CASSRGTGPNSYYNEQFF.

This chain uses TRBV5-1 with TRBJ2-7; D perhaps matches TRBD1 (5 bases). Trimming shortened V by 0 bases and J by 3 bases, and 13 bases separated the two germline ends. The germline CDR1 and CDR2 sequences are SGHRS and YFSETQ. The CDR3 runs to 15 residues. This CDR3 reads CASSLEWGRNYEQYF. The DNA of the CDR3 is TGCGCCAGCAGCTTGGAGTGGGGCCGGAACTACGAGCAGTACTTC. The full variable domain, rest sourced from reference TRBV5-1 and TRBJ2-7, is KAGVTQTPRYLIKTRGQQVTLSCSPISGHRSVSWYQQTPGQGLQFLFEYFSETQRNKGNFPGRFSGRQFSNSRSEMNVSTLELGDSALYLCASSLEWGRNYEQYFGPGTRLTVT.

The chain links TRBV7-9 to TRBJ2-7; D gene ambiguous. This CDR3 is 16 amino acids long. V gave up 2 bases and J gave up 1 base, with 15 bases separating them. Germline CDR1 SEHNR, CDR2 FQNEAQ (reference sequence). The CDR3 protein is CASSLFGSEKSYEQYF. CDR3 DNA sequence: TGTGCCAGCAGCTTATTTGGTTCAGAGAAATCCTACGAGCAGTACTTC.

The chain combines TRBV4-1 with TRBJ2-2, with a possible D match to TRBD1 (5 bases). There are 15 residues in the CDR3. The V gene lost 4 bases and the J gene lost 2 bases, with 11 bases spanning the gap. Germline lookup yields CDR1 MGHRA and CDR2 YSYEKL. CDR3 residues: CASSPFQGNTGELFF. The CDR3 DNA is TGCGCCAGCAGCCCCTTCCAGGGAAACACCGGGGAGCTGTTTTTT.

The CDR3 reads CASSEWDTEANYGYTF. Here the CDR3 DNA reads TGTGCCAGCAGTGAATGGGACACAGAGGCTAACTATGGCTACACCTTC. This chain uses TRBV25-1 with TRBJ1-2; the D gene is possibly TRBD1 (6 bases). The germline gives CDR1 MGHDK, CDR2 SYGVNS. The CDR3 sequence is 16 residues long. The V end lost 1 base, the J end lost 0 bases, and 12 bases lay between the germline ends.

The chain joins TRBV25-1 to TRBJ1-1, with 8 bases identical to TRBD1. The CDR3 has 16 residues. Unmatched junction bases numbered 14, after V lost 3 bases and J lost 8 bases. Per germline, CDR1 MGHDK and CDR2 SYGVNS. The CDR3 region is CASSDAQAPGQAEAFF. CDR3 in DNA: TGTGCCAGCAGTGACGCCCAGGCCCCGGGACAGGCCGAAGCTTTCTTT.

This clone was counted a single time. This chain uses TRBV5-4 with TRBJ1-2; D may be TRBD1 (5 bases). The CDR3 has 16 residues. Between the trimmed V and J ends, which lost 0 bases and 4 bases, there was a span of 16 bases. Germline CDR1 and CDR2: SGHNT and YYREEE (reference sequence). CDR3 sequence reads: CASSLGAQAGFYGYTF. The CDR3 DNA reads as TGTGCCAGCAGCTTGGGTGCACAGGCTGGATTCTATGGCTACACCTTC. The full variable domain, with the rest looked up from reference TRBV5-4 and TRBJ1-2, is ETGVTQSPTHLIKTRGQQVTLRCSSQSGHNTVSWYQQALGQGPQFIFQYYREEENGRGNFPPRFSGLQFPNYSSELNVNALELDDSALYLCASSLGAQAGFYGYTFGSGTRLTVV.

The chain couples TRBV7-2 to TRBJ2-1; 12 bases map to TRBD2. CDR1 and CDR2 (germline): SGHTA, FQGNSA. Trimming took 5 bases from V and 2 from J; bases not matched to a gene: 1. The CDR3 covers 15 residues. The CDR3 loop is CASSGTSGPYNEQFF. DNA of the CDR3: TGTGCCAGCAGCGGGACTAGCGGGCCCTACAATGAGCAGTTCTTC.